This passage covers 19 T cell receptor beta chains from one sample sequenced in a study of cytomegalovirus exposure and HLA in healthy donors (dated by TCRdb to 2017 to 2019). Libraries were built with the immunoSEQ multiplex PCR assay. Not all clones reach the TCRdb copy of this immuneACCESS table, which keeps in-frame sequences only. Checked studies attribute under half of the gap to unresolved V genes and leave the rest unexplained. This sample holds 200,000 to 250,000 clones; roughly 80% were observed only once. 4.5% to 7% of the sample is held by the ten biggest clonotypes. Sequenced input: PBMCs. These receptors were collected from a young woman in good health and CMV-seronegative.

This chain joins TRBV19 and TRBJ1-2; possible D gene TRBD1, 5 bases. Germline loops: CDR1 LNHDA, CDR2 SQIVND (reference sequence). The CDR3 is 14 amino acids. V dropped 3 bases and J dropped 6 bases, with 14 bases sitting between them. CDR3 sequence (DNA): TGTGCCAGTAGTATGACTCAGGGCTGGCATGGCTACACCTTC. This codes for CASSMTQGWHGYTF.

The CDR3 coding sequence is TGTGCCAGCCGGGCAACTAGCGGTGCGAGATCCTACGAGCAGTACTTC. Translated, it gives CASRATSGARSYEQYF. The V and J genes are TRBV28 and TRBJ2-7, with TRBD2 matching over 8 bases. Germline assignment: CDR1 MDHEN and CDR2 SYDVKM. J was trimmed by 1 base and V by 8 bases; bases with no gene match: 13. CDR3 length: 16 amino acids. Using reference TRBV28 and TRBJ2-7 for the parts outside the CDR3, the full variable domain is DVKVTQSSRYLVKRTGEKVFLECVQDMDHENMFWYRQDPGLGLRLIYFSYDVKMKEKGDIPEGYSVSREKKERFSLILESASTNQTSMYLCASRATSGARSYEQYFGPGTRLTVT.

The chain joins TRBV5-1 to TRBJ2-5, with D tentatively TRBD1 (5 bases). CDR3 size: 14 residues. Germline values: CDR1 SGHRS, CDR2 YFSETQ. V lost 4 bases and J 1 base, leaving 11 bases between the germline ends. The CDR3 reads CASSGRRVQETQYF. The CDR3 nucleotides are TGCGCCAGCAGCGGGCGCAGGGTCCAAGAGACCCAGTACTTC. The whole variable domain, filled in from reference TRBV5-1 and TRBJ2-5, reads KAGVTQTPRYLIKTRGQQVTLSCSPISGHRSVSWYQQTPGQGLQFLFEYFSETQRNKGNFPGRFSGRQFSNSRSEMNVSTLELGDSALYLCASSGRRVQETQYFGPGTRLLVL.

V usage is TRBV27 and J usage is TRBJ2-3; no definite D call. V was clipped by 2 bases and J by 4 bases, with 10 bases between them. The CDR3 loop spans 14 amino acids. CDR1 and CDR2 (germline): MNHEY, SMNVEV (reference sequence). The CDR3 loop reads CASSLGGRPDTQYF. CDR3 bases: TGTGCCAGCAGTTTAGGCGGCCGACCAGATACGCAGTATTTT.

The chain employs TRBV21-1 and TRBJ2-3; TRBD1, the table's D call, was not compared with the DNA. TRBV21-1 constitutes a pseudogene. The CDR3 totals 15 residues. Here the CDR3 reads CASSFPTESTDTQYF. The CDR3 DNA reads as TGTGCCAGCAGCTTCCCGACAGAAAGCACAGATACGCAGTATTTT.

The chain recombines TRBV29-1 with TRBJ2-1, with TRBD2 matching over 10 bases. Germline-derived CDR1 and CDR2 are SQVTM and ANQGSEA. The CDR3 sequence is 15 residues long. V dropped 6 bases and J dropped 8; count of bases not matched to a gene: 13. The chain's CDR3 is CSVDKIAGGFDEQFF. The CDR3 DNA follows: TGCAGCGTCGATAAGATAGCGGGAGGTTTCGATGAGCAGTTCTTC.

The chain recombines TRBV2 with TRBJ1-6, with unresolved D. Germline V gene data show CDR1 as SNHLY and CDR2 as FYNNEI. The CDR3 has 15 residues. Deletions cut 6 bases from V and 10 bases from J, with 19 bases between. The CDR3 DNA follows: TGTGCCAGCAGGGAGGATCCCAACCTCGTGTCACCCCTCCACTTT. This sequence encodes CASREDPNLVSPLHF.

The chain joins TRBV11-2 to TRBJ1-5; no definite D call. V lost 5 bases to trimming and J lost 0 bases, with 5 bases between them. This CDR3 contains 13 residues. Germline CDR1 SGHAT, CDR2 FQNNGV. DNA of the CDR3: TGTGCCAGCAGCATGGCTAGCAATCAGCCCCAGCATTTT. It encodes CASSMASNQPQHF.

The J gene is TRBJ2-1, the V gene TRBV6-1; 7 bases are shared with TRBD1. CDR1 is MNHNS, CDR2 SASEGT, per germline. Germline trimming cut 0 bases from V and 6 bases from J; bases unmatched to any gene: 8. The CDR3 is 16 residues long. The CDR3 DNA reads as TGTGCCAGCAGTGAAGCCCTGGGCCAGGGGGTCAATGAGCAGTTCTTC. Its protein is CASSEALGQGVNEQFF.

V usage is TRBV7-3 and J usage is TRBJ1-1; D is uncertain. V gave up 4 bases and J gave up 1 base, with 7 bases separating them. The CDR3 spans 13 residues. Germline V CDR1 and CDR2: SGHTA, FQGTGA. The CDR3: CASSSDPNTEAFF. The DNA of the CDR3 is TGTGCCAGCAGCTCCGACCCGAACACTGAAGCTTTCTTT.

The chain combines TRBV7-3 with TRBJ2-7, with D unresolved. The germline V gene has CDR1 SGHTA and CDR2 FQGTGA. V lost 2 bases and J lost 3, with 17 bases in between. The CDR3 is 16 amino acids. The CDR3, as DNA: TGTGCCAGCAGCTTAGACTCGGATACCGGTCGCTACGAGCAGTACTTC. This codes for CASSLDSDTGRYEQYF.

This clone was counted once. This chain joins TRBV5-1 and TRBJ1-1, with 7 bases matching TRBD1. V was pared by 7 bases and J by 2 bases, with 11 bases of the junction left unmatched. The CDR3 is made up of 15 amino acids. Germline CDR1 is SGHRS and CDR2 is YFSETQ. CDR3 loop: CASFKGQDYNTEAFF. For the CDR3, the DNA is TGCGCCAGCTTCAAAGGACAGGATTACAACACTGAAGCTTTCTTT. The full variable domain, completed using reference TRBV5-1 and TRBJ1-1, is KAGVTQTPRYLIKTRGQQVTLSCSPISGHRSVSWYQQTPGQGLQFLFEYFSETQRNKGNFPGRFSGRQFSNSRSEMNVSTLELGDSALYLCASFKGQDYNTEAFFGQGTRLTVV.

The rearrangement joins TRBV5-1 to TRBJ1-2; D perhaps matches TRBD1 (6 bases). Per germline, CDR1 SGHRS and CDR2 YFSETQ. The CDR3 is 16 amino acids. Deletions cut 5 bases from V and 0 bases from J, with 17 bases between. The CDR3 region is CASRSPEQGPNYGYTF. In DNA, the CDR3 is TGCGCCAGCAGATCCCCCGAACAGGGCCCTAACTATGGCTACACCTTC.

V usage is TRBV30 and J usage is TRBJ2-5, with 7 bases aligning to TRBD1. This CDR3 is built from 13 residues. Losses at the gene ends were 3 bases for V and 3 bases for J; bases not matched to a gene: 4. Germline CDR1 reads GTSNPN; CDR2 reads SVGIG (reference sequence). CDR3 coding DNA: TGTGCCTGGAGCCTGGGACAGAAAGAGACCCAGTACTTC. This gives the protein CAWSLGQKETQYF.

J is TRBJ2-7 and V is TRBV7-9, with D possibly being TRBD1 or TRBD2 (5 bases each). Germline CDR1 is SEHNR and CDR2 is FQNEAQ (reference sequence). Trimming pared 0 bases from V and 5 bases from J, leaving 8 bases between. The CDR3 spans 13 residues. This CDR3 is CASSLAGVNEQYF. The CDR3 nucleotides read TGTGCCAGCAGCTTAGCGGGGGTCAACGAGCAGTACTTC.

The chain couples TRBV2 to TRBJ2-3; 8 bases align to TRBD2. With 2 bases clipped from V and 4 bases from J, the junction kept 20 bases outside the gene matches. The CDR3 runs to 20 residues. The germline V gene encodes CDR1 SNHLY and CDR2 FYNNEI. The CDR3 coding sequence is TGTGCCAGCAGTGAAATGAACGGACGTTGGGCGGGGGGCCGCCCAGATACGCAGTATTTT. Translation gives CASSEMNGRWAGGRPDTQYF.

In this sample, this clone turned up once. For the CDR3, the DNA is TGTGCCAGCAGCCCTGAGAACCTTCCCCAAGAGACCCAGTACTTC. It translates to CASSPENLPQETQYF. This chain joins TRBV7-8 and TRBJ2-5; D remains unclear. This CDR3 has 15 amino acids. Germline V gene lookup returns CDR1 SGHVS and CDR2 FQNEAQ. Trimming stripped 5 bases from V and 1 base from J, with 14 bases between.

The chain joins TRBV6-5 to TRBJ2-1; 9 positions match TRBD2. J gave up 8 bases and V 2 bases, and 7 bases lay outside the gene matches. Germline V gene lookup returns CDR1 MNHEY and CDR2 SVGAGI. This CDR3 has 15 amino acids. The CDR3 is CASSYEASGIDEQFF. DNA of the CDR3: TGTGCCAGCAGTTACGAGGCTAGCGGGATAGATGAGCAGTTCTTC.

The rearrangement joins TRBV27 to TRBJ2-2; 12 bases agree with TRBD2. The CDR3 spans 14 residues. Germline lookup yields CDR1 MNHEY and CDR2 SMNVEV (reference sequence). Germline trimming cut 6 bases from V and 6 bases from J; bases unmatched to any gene: 2. The CDR3 loop reads CASSLAGGAGELFF. In DNA, the CDR3 is TGTGCCAGCAGCCTAGCGGGAGGGGCCGGGGAGCTGTTTTTT.